Following are 15 T cell receptor beta chains from one sample sequenced in a study of T cell responses to AZD1222 COVID-19 vaccine. Method: immunoSEQ multiplex PCR; TCRdb's copy keeps in-frame clones and lacks some. The profile shows some 120,000 clones, 80% to 90% of them singletons. Material: peripheral blood, obtained on day 0 of MenACWY control vaccination. All receptors come from an adult in good health.

The chain is built from TRBV4-1 and TRBJ1-3, with D hard to call. V gave up 1 base and J gave up 4 bases, with 5 bases separating them. Germline lookup yields CDR1 MGHRA and CDR2 YSYEKL. The CDR3 has 13 amino acids. Written as DNA, the CDR3 is TGCGCCAGCAGCCAAGGTTTGGGAAACACCATATATTTT. As protein: CASSQGLGNTIYF.

This chain connects TRBV25-1 to TRBJ1-1; D unclear. Trimming left V 0 bases short and J 4 bases short, with 15 bases between. The length of the CDR3 is 16 residues. Per germline, CDR1 MGHDK and CDR2 SYGVNS. CDR3 sequence (DNA): TGTGCCAGCAGTGAATATTTAGGGAATGTTGGCACTGAAGCTTTCTTT. It codes for CASSEYLGNVGTEAFF.

This clone was detected once. The CDR3 DNA reads as TGTGCCAGCAGTCAAACTAGCGGGAGAGACGGCGAGCAGTTCTTC. Protein sequence: CASSQTSGRDGEQFF. This sequence joins TRBV2 and TRBJ2-1, with TRBD2 matching over 11 bases. V lost 5 bases to trimming and J lost 10 bases; unmatched junction nucleotides: 10. This CDR3 spans 15 amino acids. Per the germline V gene, CDR1 is SNHLY and CDR2 is FYNNEI.

The chain carries TRBV6-5 and TRBJ2-1; D remains ambiguous. The V end lost 7 bases, the J end lost 5 bases, and 15 bases lay between the germline ends. Germline V gene sequence: CDR1 MNHEY, CDR2 SVGAGI. This CDR3 is built from 14 residues. CDR3 DNA sequence: TGTGCCAGCACCCCTACTCTTGGAAACAATGAGCAGTTCTTC. This codes for CASTPTLGNNEQFF.

The CDR3 protein is CASSRTGTDTQYF. In nucleotides, the CDR3 is TGCGCCAGCAGCAGGACGGGCACAGATACGCAGTATTTT. The chain employs TRBV5-1 and TRBJ2-3; D gene ambiguous. The CDR3 is made up of 13 amino acids. Trimming left V 4 bases short and J 1 base short, with 7 bases between. Germline-derived CDR1 and CDR2 are SGHRS and YFSETQ.

This clone was seen a single time. CDR3 amino acids: CASSGHTGNEQFF. As DNA, the CDR3 is TGTGCCAGCAGCGGACACACGGGCAATGAGCAGTTCTTC. The chain joins TRBV9 to TRBJ2-1, with D unclear. The V end lost 3 bases, the J end lost 6 bases, and 10 bases lay between the germline ends. CDR1 SGDLS and CDR2 YYNGEE come from the germline V gene. This CDR3 comprises 13 residues. The variable domain in full, with the rest retrieved from reference TRBV9 and TRBJ2-1, is DSGVTQTPKHLITATGQRVTLRCSPRSGDLSVYWYQQSLDQGLQFLIQYYNGEERAKGNILERFSAQQFPDLHSELNLSSLELGDSALYFCASSGHTGNEQFFGPGTRLTVL.

The chain links TRBV5-4 to TRBJ2-7, with TRBD1 as a possible D gene (6 bases). The CDR3 spans 15 residues. The ends were cut back, 6 bases at V and 3 bases at J, with 19 bases in the middle. The germline V gene encodes CDR1 SGHNT and CDR2 YYREEE (reference sequence). The CDR3 bases are TGTGCCAGCACCACCCGGGTGAAACAGGGCTACGAGCAGTACTTC. As protein: CASTTRVKQGYEQYF.

The J gene is TRBJ1-2, the V gene TRBV3-1 (or the pseudogene TRBV3-2), with a tentative D call TRBD1 (5 bases). Germline CDR1 LGHDT, CDR2 YNNKEL (reference sequence). Trimming pared 0 bases from V and 8 bases from J, leaving 19 bases between. There are 16 residues in the CDR3. CDR3 residues: CASSQELQEFTRGYTF. Written as DNA, the CDR3 is TGTGCCAGCAGCCAAGAGTTACAGGAGTTTACGCGAGGCTACACCTTC.

The rearrangement links TRBV6-5 to TRBJ2-2; a weak D match, TRBD1 (6 bases). Trimming removed 6 bases at V and 7 bases at J, with 15 bases between. Germline V gene sequence: CDR1 MNHEY, CDR2 SVGAGI. CDR3 size: 14 residues. DNA of the CDR3: TGTGCCAGCAGCCTACAGGGTCTCAACGGGGAGCTGTTTTTT. Protein product: CASSLQGLNGELFF.

The genes are TRBV12-2 and TRBJ2-2; TRBD2, the table's D call, lacks a check against the DNA. TRBV12-2 constitutes a pseudogene. The length of the CDR3 is 20 residues. This CDR3 reads CASRREGGTSGRGNTGELFF. CDR3 DNA sequence: TGTGCAAGTCGCCGAGAAGGAGGGACTAGCGGGAGGGGGAACACCGGGGAGCTGTTTTTT.

CDR3 sequence reads: CASSAFLTGRSYNEQFF. CDR3 sequence (DNA): TGTGCCAGCAGCGCCTTCTTAACAGGGAGGTCCTACAATGAGCAGTTCTTC. The V call is TRBV11-3, the J call TRBJ2-1; the D gene could be TRBD1 or TRBD2 (6 bases each). Germline assignment: CDR1 SGHNT and CDR2 YENEEA. The CDR3 has 17 residues. Trimming stripped 5 bases from V and 1 base from J, with 18 bases between.

This chain connects TRBV18 to TRBJ2-7; D gene uncertain. V lost 3 bases and J 2 bases, leaving 17 bases between the germline ends. The germline V gene has CDR1 KGHSH and CDR2 LQKENI. This CDR3 spans 16 amino acids. CDR3 bases: TGTGCCAGCTCACCGACGGACCGCGCTGTCCCCTACGAGCAGTACTTC. This codes for CASSPTDRAVPYEQYF.

V usage is TRBV6-5 and J usage is TRBJ2-1, with TRBD2 as a possible D gene (5 bases). The CDR3 is made up of 13 amino acids. Per germline, CDR1 MNHEY and CDR2 SVGAGI. Between the trimmed V and J ends, which lost 4 bases and 8 bases, there was a span of 12 bases. The CDR3 DNA sequence: TGTGCCAGCAGTTCCCAGGCAGCGGATGAGCAGTTCTTC. Translating gives CASSSQAADEQFF.

The V and J genes are TRBV12-3 or TRBV12-4 and TRBJ1-1; no clear D gene. This CDR3 is 12 amino acids long. Trimming took off 8 bases at V and 4 bases at J, with 11 bases between the two ends. The CDR3 is CASRPRGTEAFF. The CDR3 DNA reads TGTGCCAGCCGTCCCCGGGGCACTGAAGCTTTCTTT.

V gene TRBV10-3 combines with J gene TRBJ2-7; the D gene is possibly TRBD2 (5 bases). The CDR3 is made up of 11 amino acids. Germline V gene sequence: CDR1 ENHRY, CDR2 SYGVKD. V dropped 5 bases and J dropped 6 bases, with 8 bases sitting between them. The CDR3 nucleotides read TGTGCCATCAGTAGCGGTATCGAGCAGTACTTC. Protein sequence: CAISSGIEQYF.